This T cell receptor (beta chain) is from a study of cytomegalovirus exposure and HLA in healthy donors. Study observations and caveats: In a later analysis, productive TCRs from donors in an Asian-associated ancestry cluster reportedly carried fewer N-insertions than the cohort mean.

PCR involved 60 Vbeta and 13 Jbeta primers. The repertoire was sequenced with immunoSEQ multiplex PCR; TCRdb's copy has only in-frame clones and lacks some. Altogether 75,000 to 95,000 clones are present, roughly 69% being singletons, with the ten largest covering roughly 2.6%. A note on this clone: The target antigen is unknown.

The ends lost 4 bases at V and 2 bases at J; junction bases unmatched: 4. CDR1 SGHDT and CDR2 YYEEEE come from the germline V gene. The CDR3 loop spans 15 amino acids. The TCR comes from a man aged 45-65 years in good health and CMV-seronegative. The rearrangement joins TRBV5-6 to TRBJ2-5; 11 bases align to TRBD2. The sample comprised PBMCs. CDR3 region: CASSPGTSGQETQYF. The CDR3 bases are TGTGCCAGCAGCCCCGGGACTAGCGGACAAGAGACCCAGTACTTC.